The present T cell receptor beta chain was sequenced within a study of persistence of HIV-infected CD4 T cells. Findings and caveats of the study: TCR oligoclonality correlated with proviral oligoclonality in the same sorted populations.

This clone was seen a few times. Antigen: not known. Sequencing used immunoSEQ version 4 in survey mode. Generated by immunoSEQ multiplex PCR, the TCRdb table keeps only in-frame clones and is missing some. The sample shows fewer than 35,000 clones, around 80% of them seen only once. V lost 6 bases to trimming and J lost 2 bases, with 10 bases between them. There are 13 residues in the CDR3. Germline values: CDR1 MNHEY, CDR2 SVGEGT. Lysates of CMV-infected fibroblasts at about 10 ug/mL stimulated these cells. Memory cells lacking CD40L and CD69 with high CD45RO were sorted. The chain uses TRBV6-2 or TRBV6-3 and TRBJ1-1; tentatively, D is TRBD1 (6 bases). This TCR was recovered from an adult woman with HIV who was CMV-seropositive. The sequenced sample was CD4+ T cells sorted from PBMCs after approximately 19-hour stimulation, obtained from a patient who received antiretroviral therapy. CDR3 nucleotides: TGTGCCAGCAGCCAGGGGCGTAACACTGAAGCTTTCTTT. As protein: CASSQGRNTEAFF.